The 4 T cell receptor beta chains presented below share a single source sample, sequenced in a study of blood T cell repertoires in COVID-19. Using immunoSEQ multiplex PCR, the repertoire was profiled, and TCRdb retains in-frame clones only, with some absent. This sample has 310,000 or so clones; roughly 87% occur once, and the top ten carry around 9.3%. Sample: PBMCs or T cells enriched from blood (not recorded which). All receptors come from a woman younger than 30 who had recovered from COVID-19.

The V and J genes are TRBV15 and TRBJ1-5, with D perhaps matching TRBD1 (5 bases). This CDR3 is 17 amino acids long. The V and J ends lost 4 bases and 1 base respectively, with 17 bases between them. CDR1 is LNHNV and CDR2 is YYDKDF in the germline V gene (reference sequence). The CDR3 protein is CATSTPGAGGSNQPQHF. CDR3 coding DNA: TGTGCCACCAGCACCCCCGGGGCGGGGGGGAGCAATCAGCCCCAGCATTTT. The entire variable domain, with the rest obtained from reference TRBV15 and TRBJ1-5, is as follows: DAMVIQNPRYQVTQFGKPVTLSCSQTLNHNVMYWYQQKSSQAPKLLFHYYDKDFNNEADTPDNFQSRRPNTSFCFLDIRSPGLGDTAMYLCATSTPGAGGSNQPQHFGDGTRLSIL.

In this sample, this clone turned up once. V gene TRBV6-5 combines with J gene TRBJ1-3; the D gene is possibly TRBD1 (5 bases). Germline V gene sequence: CDR1 MNHEY, CDR2 SVGAGI. V was clipped by 6 bases and J by 0 bases, with 12 bases between them. The CDR3 runs 15 residues. CDR3 bases: TGTGCCAGCAGACGGGACTCCATCTCTGGAAACACCATATATTTT. The encoded protein is CASRRDSISGNTIYF.

This chain joins TRBV4-2 and TRBJ1-6; no clear D. The CDR3 length is 19 residues. Germline V lookup: CDR1 LGHNA, CDR2 YNFKEQ. Trimming took off 1 base at V and 0 bases at J, with 16 bases between the two ends. The CDR3 coding sequence is TGTGCCAGCAGCCAAGGCCTGGGCGGGATCAGCTCCTATAATTCACCCCTCCACTTT. Amino acids: CASSQGLGGISSYNSPLHF.

V usage is TRBV5-1 and J usage is TRBJ1-2, with a weak D call TRBD1 (6 bases). Germline V CDR1 and CDR2: SGHRS, YFSETQ. The CDR3 contains 15 residues. Trimming cost V 4 bases and J 5 bases, with 18 bases left between them. The CDR3 spells CASSPELQGAYGYTF. CDR3 bases: TGCGCCAGCAGCCCCGAGTTACAGGGAGCTTATGGCTACACCTTC. The whole variable domain, remainder taken from reference TRBV5-1 and TRBJ1-2, is KAGVTQTPRYLIKTRGQQVTLSCSPISGHRSVSWYQQTPGQGLQFLFEYFSETQRNKGNFPGRFSGRQFSNSRSEMNVSTLELGDSALYLCASSPELQGAYGYTFGSGTRLTVV.